What follows describes a single T cell receptor (beta chain). Other nucleotide sequences in the sample specify the same CDR3. This record belongs to a study of blood T cell repertoires in COVID-19. Measured with immunoSEQ multiplex PCR; TCRdb has only the in-frame clones, and not every one. The sample shows around 300,000 clones, approximately 89% of them seen only once. CDR3 length: 13 amino acids. After removal of 5 bases from V and 4 bases from J, the junction contained 4 bases not matched to a gene. This sequence was found in a woman aged 55-70 years who had recovered from COVID-19. Sequences were obtained from PBMCs or T cells enriched from blood (not recorded which). This chain links TRBV12-3 or TRBV12-4 with TRBJ1-1; 7 nucleotides agree with TRBD1. The CDR3 is CASSKTGPTEAFF. The CDR3 bases are TGTGCCAGCAGTAAGACAGGGCCCACTGAAGCTTTCTTT.